This T cell receptor (beta chain) was captured by sequencing in a study of shared clonotypes between healthy human individuals. Whole-study results and caveats: Exclusively blood specimens were collected; tissue repertoires likely differ.

Everyone who donated was a Caucasian adult who lived in Nashville, Tennessee. Concerning this clone itself: Its matching antigen is unknown.

The CDR3 has 15 residues. Trimming took 5 bases from V and 3 from J; bases not matched to a gene: 8. Germline assignment: CDR1 PRHDT and CDR2 FYEKMQ (reference sequence). Assay: immunoSEQ multiplex PCR; the TCRdb copy retains only in-frame clones and omits some. The sample lists more than 400,000 clones, roughly 95% occurring once. Sequencing was done on a sample of naive CD4+ T cells sorted from blood. Subset specified: CD45RA+ positively selected. The sequence came from a woman under 40 in good health. The V and J genes are TRBV13 and TRBJ2-7; 9 bases line up with TRBD1. In DNA, the CDR3 is TGTGCCAGCAGCATACTCGGGACAGGGTTCTACGAGCAGTACTTC. Its translation: CASSILGTGFYEQYF.